This paragraph reports one TCR beta chain. Its cognate antigen is unknown. The authors built TCR beta libraries using iRepertoire HTBI primers and Arm-PCR of CDR3 regions. MiXCR was run by TCRdb on the multiplex PCR reads, yielding one entry per CDR3 protein. The table has more than 450,000 distinct CDR3 sequences, around 15% seen once. Time point indicated: newly diagnosed GD, antithyroid drugs for less than 3 months. PBMCs provided the RNA from which the TCR library was made. EDTA tubes were used for drawing about 9 milliliters of peripheral blood. This record comes from a study of regulatory T cells in long-lasting Graves disease. Deletions cut 3 bases from V and 4 bases from J, with 13 bases between. The CDR3 runs to 14 residues. The V gene's germline CDR1 is SQVTM and CDR2 ANQGSEA. Notes on the study in general: Segments TRBV28, TRBJ1-2 and TRBJ2-5 showed preferential usage in persistent disease.

This sample was shared with a second study, whose subject was T cells in Graves' hyperthyroidism and ophthalmopathy. This second study notes: Using the HTBI primer set, a first-round RT-PCR was run on the TCR CDR3. The model predicted ophthalmopathy a median approximately six months before onset.

The sequence derives from a man in his forties with Graves disease. The sequencing used peripheral blood mononuclear cells (PBMCs), collected at new diagnosis, from a patient treated with antithyroid drugs. The chain combines TRBV29-1 with TRBJ2-1; D may be TRBD2 (6 bases). The CDR3: CSVDRTGVYNEQFF. CDR3 bases: TGCAGCGTTGACAGGACGGGGGTATACAATGAGCAGTTCTTC.